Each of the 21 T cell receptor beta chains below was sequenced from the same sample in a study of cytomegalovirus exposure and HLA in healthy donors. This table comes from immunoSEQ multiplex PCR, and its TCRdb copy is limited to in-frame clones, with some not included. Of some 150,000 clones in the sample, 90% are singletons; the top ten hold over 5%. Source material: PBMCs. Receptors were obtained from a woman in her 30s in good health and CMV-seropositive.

CDR3 in amino acids: CASSLAERTGRYF. The CDR3 coding sequence is TGTGCCAGCAGCTTAGCTGAGAGGACAGGGAGGTATTTT. The chain recombines TRBV7-9 with TRBJ2-3, with TRBD1 matching 8 bases. J lost 14 bases, V lost 0 bases, and 7 bases had no gene match. The length of the CDR3 is 13 residues. Germline V gene lookup returns CDR1 SEHNR and CDR2 FQNEAQ (reference sequence).

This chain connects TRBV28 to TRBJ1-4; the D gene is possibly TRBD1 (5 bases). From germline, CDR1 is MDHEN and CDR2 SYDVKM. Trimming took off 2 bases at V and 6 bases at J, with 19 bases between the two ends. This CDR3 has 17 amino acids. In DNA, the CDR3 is TGTGCCAGCAGTTTAGGGGGGTGGTCACGTGTCGATGAAAAACTGTTTTTT. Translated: CASSLGGWSRVDEKLFF.

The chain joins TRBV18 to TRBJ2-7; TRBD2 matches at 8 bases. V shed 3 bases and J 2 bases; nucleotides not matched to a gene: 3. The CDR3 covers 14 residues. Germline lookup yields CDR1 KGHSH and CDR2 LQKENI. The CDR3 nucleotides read TGTGCCAGCTCACCCGGGACTAGTACCTACGAGCAGTACTTC. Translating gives CASSPGTSTYEQYF. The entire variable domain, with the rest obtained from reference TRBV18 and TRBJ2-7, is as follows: NAGVMQNPRHLVRRRGQEARLRCSPMKGHSHVYWYRQLPEEGLKFMVYLQKENIIDESGMPKERFSAEFPKEGPSILRIQQVVRGDSAAYFCASSPGTSTYEQYFGPGTRLTVT.

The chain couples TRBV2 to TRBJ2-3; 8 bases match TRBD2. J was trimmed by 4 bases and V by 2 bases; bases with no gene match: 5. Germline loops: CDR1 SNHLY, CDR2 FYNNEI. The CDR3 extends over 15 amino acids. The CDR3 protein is CASSERRGAADTQYF. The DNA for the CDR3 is TGTGCCAGCAGTGAACGGCGGGGGGCCGCAGATACGCAGTATTTT.

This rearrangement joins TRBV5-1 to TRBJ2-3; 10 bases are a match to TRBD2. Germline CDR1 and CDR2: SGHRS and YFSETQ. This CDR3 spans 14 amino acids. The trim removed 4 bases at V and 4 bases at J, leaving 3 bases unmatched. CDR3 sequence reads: CASSPSGGADTQYF. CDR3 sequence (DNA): TGCGCCAGCAGCCCGAGCGGGGGGGCAGATACGCAGTATTTT.

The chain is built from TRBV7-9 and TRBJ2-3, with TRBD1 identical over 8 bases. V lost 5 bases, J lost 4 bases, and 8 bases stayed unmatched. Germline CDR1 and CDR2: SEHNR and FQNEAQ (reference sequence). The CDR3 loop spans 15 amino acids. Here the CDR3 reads CASSPPTGEADTQYF. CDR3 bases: TGTGCCAGCAGCCCCCCGACAGGGGAGGCAGATACGCAGTATTTT.

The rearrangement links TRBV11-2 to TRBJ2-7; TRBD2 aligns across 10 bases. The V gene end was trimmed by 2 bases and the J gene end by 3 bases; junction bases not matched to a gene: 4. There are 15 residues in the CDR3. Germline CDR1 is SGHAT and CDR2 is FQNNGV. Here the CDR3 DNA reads TGTGCCAGCAGCTTAAATAGCGGGGGGATCTACGAGCAGTACTTC. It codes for CASSLNSGGIYEQYF.

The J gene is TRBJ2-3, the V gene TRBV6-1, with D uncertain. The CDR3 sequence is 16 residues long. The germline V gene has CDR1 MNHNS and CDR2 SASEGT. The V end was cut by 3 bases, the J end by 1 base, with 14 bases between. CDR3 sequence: CASSERPQYRTDTQYF. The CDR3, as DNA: TGTGCCAGCAGTGAGCGGCCTCAGTACCGCACAGATACGCAGTATTTT.

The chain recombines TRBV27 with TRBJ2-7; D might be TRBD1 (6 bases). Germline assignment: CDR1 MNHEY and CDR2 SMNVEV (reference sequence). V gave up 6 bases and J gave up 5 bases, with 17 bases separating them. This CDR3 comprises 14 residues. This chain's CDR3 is CASRPTDTGNEQYF. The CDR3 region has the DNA TGTGCCAGCAGGCCTACTGACACAGGGAACGAGCAGTACTTC.

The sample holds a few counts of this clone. CDR3 sequence reads: CASSLGHLNTGELFF. The DNA for the CDR3 is TGTGCCAGCAGCTTGGGACACCTGAACACCGGGGAGCTGTTTTTT. The V gene is TRBV7-9, the J gene TRBJ2-2; D perhaps matches TRBD1 (6 bases). The length of the CDR3 is 15 residues. Looked up from germline, CDR1 is SEHNR and CDR2 is FQNEAQ (reference sequence). Trimming left V 3 bases short and J 1 base short, with 9 bases between.

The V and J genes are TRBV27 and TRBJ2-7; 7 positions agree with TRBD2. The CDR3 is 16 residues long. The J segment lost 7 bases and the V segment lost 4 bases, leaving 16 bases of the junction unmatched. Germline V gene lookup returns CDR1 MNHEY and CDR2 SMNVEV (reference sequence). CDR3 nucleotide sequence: TGTGCCAGCAGTTCCCGGAGGCTAGCGGACCCTGGGGAGCAGTACTTC. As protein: CASSSRRLADPGEQYF.

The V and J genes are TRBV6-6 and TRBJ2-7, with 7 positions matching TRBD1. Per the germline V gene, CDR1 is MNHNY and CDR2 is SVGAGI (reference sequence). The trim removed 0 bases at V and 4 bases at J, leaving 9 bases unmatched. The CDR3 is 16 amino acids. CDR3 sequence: CASSYSNSGQSYEQYF. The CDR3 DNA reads TGTGCCAGCAGTTACTCGAATTCGGGACAGTCGTACGAGCAGTACTTC.

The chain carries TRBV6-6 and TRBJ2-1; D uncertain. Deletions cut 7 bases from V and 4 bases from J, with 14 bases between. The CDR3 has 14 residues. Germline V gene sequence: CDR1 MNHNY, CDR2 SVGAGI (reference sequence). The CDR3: CASTILPGYNEQFF. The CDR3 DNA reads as TGTGCCAGCACCATTCTACCCGGGTACAATGAGCAGTTCTTC.

The CDR3 DNA follows: TGTGCCAGCAGTTTAATAACTAGCGACAATGAGCAGTTCTTC. Protein product: CASSLITSDNEQFF. The chain has TRBV27 and TRBJ2-1; TRBD2 matches at 7 bases. Trimming removed 2 bases from V and 5 bases from J; junction bases left unmatched: 3. The CDR3 runs 14 residues. From germline, CDR1 is MNHEY and CDR2 SMNVEV (reference sequence).

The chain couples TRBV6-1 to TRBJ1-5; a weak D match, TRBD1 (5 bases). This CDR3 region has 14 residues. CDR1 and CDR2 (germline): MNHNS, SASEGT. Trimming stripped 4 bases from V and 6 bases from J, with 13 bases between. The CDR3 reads CASSGSWGVQPQHF. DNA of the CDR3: TGTGCCAGCAGTGGATCCTGGGGGGTTCAGCCCCAGCATTTT.

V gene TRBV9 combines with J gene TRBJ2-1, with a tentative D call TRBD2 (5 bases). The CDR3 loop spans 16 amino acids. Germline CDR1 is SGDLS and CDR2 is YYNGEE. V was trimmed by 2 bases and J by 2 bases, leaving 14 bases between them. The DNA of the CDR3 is TGTGCCAGCAGCGTTTTAGCGTCTCTACCCTACAATGAGCAGTTCTTC. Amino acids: CASSVLASLPYNEQFF.

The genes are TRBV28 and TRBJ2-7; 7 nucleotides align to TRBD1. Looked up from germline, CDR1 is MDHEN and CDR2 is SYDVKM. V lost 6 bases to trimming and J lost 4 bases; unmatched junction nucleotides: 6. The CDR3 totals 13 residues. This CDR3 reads CASSPGGGYEQYF. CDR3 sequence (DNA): TGTGCCAGCAGCCCAGGGGGTGGGTACGAGCAGTACTTC.

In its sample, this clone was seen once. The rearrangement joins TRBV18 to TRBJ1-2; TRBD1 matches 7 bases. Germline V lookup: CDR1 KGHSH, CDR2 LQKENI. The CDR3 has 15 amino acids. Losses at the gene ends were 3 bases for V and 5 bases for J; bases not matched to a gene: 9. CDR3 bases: TGTGCCAGCTCACCCGATTCACAGGGGACATATGGCTACACCTTC. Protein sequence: CASSPDSQGTYGYTF.

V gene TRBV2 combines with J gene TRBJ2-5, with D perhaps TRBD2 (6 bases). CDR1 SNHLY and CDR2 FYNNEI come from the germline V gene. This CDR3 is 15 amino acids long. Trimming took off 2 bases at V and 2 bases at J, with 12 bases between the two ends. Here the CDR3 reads CASSETGTPQETQYF. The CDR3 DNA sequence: TGTGCCAGCAGTGAAACCGGGACTCCTCAAGAGACCCAGTACTTC.

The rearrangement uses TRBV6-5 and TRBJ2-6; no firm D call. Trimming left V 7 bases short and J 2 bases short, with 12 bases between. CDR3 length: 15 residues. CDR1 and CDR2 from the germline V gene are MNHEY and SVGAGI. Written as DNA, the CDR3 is TGTGCCAGCACCCGAGAGGCTGCTGGGGCCAACGTCCTGACTTTC. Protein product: CASTREAAGANVLTF.

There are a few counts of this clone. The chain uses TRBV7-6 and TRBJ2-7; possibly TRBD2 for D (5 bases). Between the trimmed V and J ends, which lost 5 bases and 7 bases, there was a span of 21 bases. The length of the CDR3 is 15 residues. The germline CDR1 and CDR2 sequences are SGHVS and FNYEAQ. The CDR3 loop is CASSARTASNIEQYF. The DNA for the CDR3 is TGTGCCAGCAGCGCAAGGACTGCCAGCAATATAGAGCAGTACTTC. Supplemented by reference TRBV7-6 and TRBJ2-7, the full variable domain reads GAGVSQSPRYKVTKRGQDVALRCDPISGHVSLYWYRQALGQGPEFLTYFNYEAQQDKSGLPNDRFSAERPEGSISTLTIQRTEQRDSAMYRCASSARTASNIEQYFGPGTRLTVT.